These T cell receptor beta chains were read from a single sample in a study of memory CD8 T cells in hepatitis C reinfection. TCRdb's table, derived via immunoSEQ multiplex PCR, lists solely in-frame clones and lacks some. Of around 47,000 clones in the sample, over 75% were seen once. Source material: naive CD8+ T cells sorted from blood. These TCRs come from a man between 18 and 29 years old with hepatitis C virus infection. The CDR3 runs from the conserved cysteine through the conserved F or W. Each record gives: D gene, V gene, J gene, clone size, CDR3 protein, CDR3 DNA. The D gene is left open where the match is weak. The listing skips clone size in some rows; elsewhere it reads once, few, many or a size class.

d_gene: .; v_gene: TRBV27; j_gene: TRBJ2-1; abundance: .; CDR3aa: CASRSEEDNEQFF; CDR3nt: TGTGCCAGCAGGAGCGAAGAAGACAATGAGCAGTTCTTC
d_gene: TRBD2; v_gene: TRBV7-9; j_gene: TRBJ2-5; abundance: .; CDR3aa: CASSVFIAGEETQYF; CDR3nt: TGTGCCAGCAGCGTCTTTATAGCGGGAGAAGAGACCCAGTACTTC
d_gene: TRBD2; v_gene: TRBV27; j_gene: TRBJ2-3; abundance: .; CDR3aa: CASCVGTSGRNTQYF; CDR3nt: TGTGCCAGCTGTGTAGGGACTAGCGGGAGGAATACGCAGTATTTT
d_gene: TRBD1; v_gene: TRBV6-1; j_gene: TRBJ1-5; abundance: .; CDR3aa: CASSDPWDRGSNQPQHF; CDR3nt: TGTGCCAGCAGTGACCCTTGGGACAGGGGGAGCAATCAGCCCCAGCATTTT
d_gene: .; v_gene: TRBV4-1; j_gene: TRBJ2-1; abundance: .; CDR3aa: CASSQPSLSDSNEQFF; CDR3nt: TGCGCCAGCAGCCAACCTTCCCTTTCGGACTCCAATGAGCAGTTCTTC
d_gene: TRBD1; v_gene: TRBV7-9; j_gene: TRBJ2-7; abundance: .; CDR3aa: CASSLVDRGTYEQYF; CDR3nt: TGTGCCAGCAGCTTAGTAGACAGGGGGACCTACGAGCAGTACTTC
d_gene: .; v_gene: TRBV2; j_gene: TRBJ2-4; abundance: .; CDR3aa: CASSEVLRTAKRSIQYF; CDR3nt: TGTGCCAGCAGTGAGGTCCTCCGGACAGCGAAAAGGAGCATTCAGTACTTC
d_gene: .; v_gene: TRBV7-6; j_gene: TRBJ2-3; abundance: .; CDR3aa: CASSLTDNTDTQYF; CDR3nt: TGTGCCAGCAGCTTAACGGACAACACAGATACGCAGTATTTT
d_gene: .; v_gene: TRBV30; j_gene: TRBJ1-2; abundance: few; CDR3aa: CAWSGVDYGYTF; CDR3nt: TGTGCCTGGAGCGGGGTGGACTATGGCTACACCTTC
d_gene: TRBD2; v_gene: TRBV7-6; j_gene: TRBJ2-1; abundance: .; CDR3aa: CASSFTSGGVDEQFF; CDR3nt: TGTGCCAGCAGCTTTACTAGCGGGGGGGTGGATGAGCAGTTCTTC
d_gene: TRBD2; v_gene: TRBV11-2; j_gene: TRBJ2-1; abundance: .; CDR3aa: CASSLEGTSGGPTNEQFF; CDR3nt: TGTGCCAGCAGCTTAGAGGGAACTAGCGGGGGGCCTACGAATGAGCAGTTCTTC
d_gene: .; v_gene: TRBV5-4; j_gene: TRBJ2-5; abundance: .; CDR3aa: CASSLADVETQYF; CDR3nt: TGTGCCAGCAGCTTGGCAGATGTCGAGACCCAGTACTTC
d_gene: TRBD2; v_gene: TRBV5-1; j_gene: TRBJ2-7; abundance: .; CDR3aa: CASSSTSGRGYEQYF; CDR3nt: TGCGCCAGCAGCTCAACTAGCGGGAGGGGGTACGAGCAGTACTTC
d_gene: .; v_gene: TRBV5-6; j_gene: TRBJ2-6; abundance: .; CDR3aa: CASSLIGVFSGANVLTF; CDR3nt: TGTGCCAGCAGCTTAATAGGGGTGTTTTCTGGGGCCAACGTCCTGACTTTC
d_gene: .; v_gene: TRBV10-2; j_gene: TRBJ2-5; abundance: .; CDR3aa: CASGNPAQETQYF; CDR3nt: TGCGCCAGCGGAAACCCAGCGCAAGAGACCCAGTACTTC
d_gene: .; v_gene: TRBV7-9; j_gene: TRBJ1-1; abundance: .; CDR3aa: CASSPHKDTNTEAFF; CDR3nt: TGTGCCAGCAGCCCCCATAAGGACACGAACACTGAAGCTTTCTTT
d_gene: .; v_gene: TRBV4-3; j_gene: TRBJ2-5; abundance: .; CDR3aa: CASSQGRGGETQYF; CDR3nt: TGCGCCAGCAGCCAAGGAAGGGGAGGAGAGACCCAGTACTTC
d_gene: .; v_gene: TRBV2; j_gene: TRBJ2-7; abundance: .; CDR3aa: CASSQGVGSTRSSYEQYF; CDR3nt: TGTGCCAGCAGTCAGGGTGTCGGGAGCACGCGAAGCTCCTACGAGCAGTACTTC
d_gene: TRBD1; v_gene: TRBV19; j_gene: TRBJ2-7; abundance: .; CDR3aa: CASSPTGHEQYF; CDR3nt: TGTGCCAGTAGTCCGACAGGGCACGAGCAGTACTTC
d_gene: TRBD2; v_gene: TRBV7-2; j_gene: TRBJ2-7; abundance: once; CDR3aa: CASSPTSGRAYEQYF; CDR3nt: TGTGCCAGCAGCCCTACTAGCGGGAGGGCTTACGAGCAGTACTTC
d_gene: TRBD2; v_gene: TRBV28; j_gene: TRBJ2-1; abundance: .; CDR3aa: CASSHGLAGAPAYNEQFF; CDR3nt: TGTGCCAGCAGTCACGGACTAGCGGGGGCCCCCGCTTACAATGAGCAGTTCTTC
d_gene: TRBD2; v_gene: TRBV27; j_gene: TRBJ2-1; abundance: .; CDR3aa: CASSSGGPYNEQFF; CDR3nt: TGTGCCAGCAGTTCGGGAGGGCCCTACAATGAGCAGTTCTTC
d_gene: TRBD1; v_gene: TRBV30; j_gene: TRBJ2-1; abundance: .; CDR3aa: CAWQDRGLIDEQFF; CDR3nt: TGTGCCTGGCAGGACAGGGGGCTTATCGATGAGCAGTTCTTC
d_gene: .; v_gene: TRBV28; j_gene: TRBJ1-2; abundance: .; CDR3aa: CASSSLDGDYGYTF; CDR3nt: TGTGCCAGCAGTTCCCTAGACGGGGATTATGGCTACACCTTC
d_gene: .; v_gene: TRBV6-6; j_gene: TRBJ1-5; abundance: .; CDR3aa: CASSPLRNQPQHF; CDR3nt: TGTGCCAGCAGCCCTCTCCGGAATCAGCCCCAGCATTTT
d_gene: .; v_gene: TRBV27; j_gene: TRBJ2-7; abundance: once; CDR3aa: CASSLGHLYEQYF; CDR3nt: TGTGCCAGCAGTTTAGGGCACCTATACGAGCAGTACTTC
d_gene: .; v_gene: TRBV5-4; j_gene: TRBJ2-4; abundance: .; CDR3aa: CASSLAWDFLAKNIQYF; CDR3nt: TGTGCCAGCAGCTTGGCTTGGGACTTCCTAGCCAAAAACATTCAGTACTTC
d_gene: .; v_gene: TRBV10-3; j_gene: TRBJ1-6; abundance: once; CDR3aa: CAISQTASSYNSPLHF; CDR3nt: TGTGCCATCAGCCAGACAGCCTCCTCCTATAATTCACCCCTCCACTTT
d_gene: .; v_gene: TRBV4-1; j_gene: TRBJ1-1; abundance: .; CDR3aa: CASSQPGGGTEAFF; CDR3nt: TGCGCCAGCAGCCAGCCCGGGGGGGGCACTGAAGCTTTCTTT
d_gene: TRBD2; v_gene: TRBV7-8; j_gene: TRBJ2-5; abundance: .; CDR3aa: CASSLVVGLAASQETQYF; CDR3nt: TGTGCCAGCAGCTTAGTAGTGGGACTAGCGGCTTCACAAGAGACCCAGTACTTC
d_gene: TRBD1; v_gene: TRBV4-1; j_gene: TRBJ1-2; abundance: once; CDR3aa: CASSEGTGDGYTF; CDR3nt: TGCGCCAGCAGCGAAGGGACAGGCGACGGCTACACCTTC
d_gene: .; v_gene: TRBV6-1; j_gene: TRBJ1-5; abundance: .; CDR3aa: CASRGEGVSNQPQHF; CDR3nt: TGTGCCAGCAGGGGTGAGGGGGTTAGCAATCAGCCCCAGCATTTT
d_gene: .; v_gene: TRBV9; j_gene: TRBJ2-3; abundance: .; CDR3aa: CASSPSGSGTDTQYF; CDR3nt: TGTGCCAGCAGCCCATCCGGGAGTGGCACAGATACGCAGTATTTT
d_gene: .; v_gene: TRBV7-6; j_gene: TRBJ2-2; abundance: .; CDR3aa: CASSLGASGELFF; CDR3nt: TGTGCCAGCAGCTTAGGGGCGTCCGGGGAGCTGTTTTTT
d_gene: TRBD2; v_gene: TRBV2; j_gene: TRBJ2-1; abundance: .; CDR3aa: CASSGTGLAVQSSYNEQFF; CDR3nt: TGTGCCAGCAGTGGGACGGGACTAGCGGTGCAGAGCTCCTACAATGAGCAGTTCTTC
d_gene: .; v_gene: TRBV9; j_gene: TRBJ2-3; abundance: .; CDR3aa: CASSPRGLTTDTQYF; CDR3nt: TGTGCCAGCAGCCCCAGAGGGCTTACCACAGATACGCAGTATTTT
d_gene: TRBD2; v_gene: TRBV5-4; j_gene: TRBJ2-5; abundance: .; CDR3aa: CASSLSSSGLAGAETQYF; CDR3nt: TGTGCCAGCAGCTTGTCTAGCTCCGGACTAGCGGGAGCCGAGACCCAGTACTTC
d_gene: .; v_gene: TRBV7-8; j_gene: TRBJ2-2; abundance: .; CDR3aa: CASTLGGPGELFF; CDR3nt: TGTGCCAGCACCTTGGGGGGACCCGGGGAGCTGTTTTTT
d_gene: TRBD2; v_gene: TRBV27; j_gene: TRBJ2-7; abundance: .; CDR3aa: CASSWAGEHYEQYF; CDR3nt: TGTGCCAGCAGTTGGGCGGGAGAGCACTACGAGCAGTACTTC
d_gene: TRBD2; v_gene: TRBV29-1; j_gene: TRBJ2-5; abundance: .; CDR3aa: CSVEGGTSGYQETQYF; CDR3nt: TGCAGCGTTGAAGGGGGAACTAGCGGGTACCAAGAGACCCAGTACTTC
d_gene: .; v_gene: TRBV4-1; j_gene: TRBJ1-5; abundance: .; CDR3aa: CASSQPQEGSNQPQHF; CDR3nt: TGCGCCAGCAGCCAACCTCAGGAGGGGAGCAATCAGCCCCAGCATTTT
d_gene: .; v_gene: TRBV7-2; j_gene: TRBJ1-5; abundance: .; CDR3aa: CASSWGLSQPQHF; CDR3nt: TGTGCCAGCAGCTGGGGGCTGAGTCAGCCCCAGCATTTT
d_gene: .; v_gene: TRBV7-2; j_gene: TRBJ1-2; abundance: .; CDR3aa: CASSPLQGEKFYTF; CDR3nt: TGTGCCAGCAGCCCCTTACAGGGAGAGAAATTCTACACCTTC
d_gene: TRBD1; v_gene: TRBV27; j_gene: TRBJ1-1; abundance: .; CDR3aa: CASNYRGLPGLNTEAFF; CDR3nt: TGTGCCAGCAACTACAGGGGGCTGCCCGGCCTGAACACTGAAGCTTTCTTT
d_gene: TRBD2; v_gene: TRBV7-2; j_gene: TRBJ2-2; abundance: .; CDR3aa: CASSLEAGAANTGELFF; CDR3nt: TGTGCCAGCAGCTTAGAAGCGGGGGCCGCGAACACCGGGGAGCTGTTTTTT
d_gene: .; v_gene: TRBV10-3; j_gene: TRBJ1-5; abundance: .; CDR3aa: CAISEGVNQPQHF; CDR3nt: TGTGCCATCAGTGAAGGGGTCAATCAGCCCCAGCATTTT
d_gene: TRBD1; v_gene: TRBV28; j_gene: TRBJ1-1; abundance: .; CDR3aa: CASSLSDRAGTEAFF; CDR3nt: TGTGCCAGCAGTTTATCGGACAGGGCAGGAACTGAAGCTTTCTTT
d_gene: .; v_gene: TRBV7-8; j_gene: TRBJ1-1; abundance: .; CDR3aa: CASSLGQGIFSNTEAFF; CDR3nt: TGTGCCAGCAGCTTAGGGCAGGGGATCTTTTCGAACACTGAAGCTTTCTTT
d_gene: .; v_gene: TRBV11-2; j_gene: TRBJ1-3; abundance: .; CDR3aa: CASSLDNWAGTGNTIYF; CDR3nt: TGTGCCAGCAGCTTAGATAACTGGGCAGGGACTGGAAACACCATATATTTT
d_gene: TRBD2; v_gene: TRBV19; j_gene: TRBJ2-1; abundance: .; CDR3aa: CASSIAGGHGSYNEQFF; CDR3nt: TGTGCCAGTAGTATAGCGGGGGGGCATGGCTCCTACAATGAGCAGTTCTTC
d_gene: .; v_gene: TRBV9; j_gene: TRBJ2-1; abundance: once; CDR3aa: CASSYSGNEQFF; CDR3nt: TGTGCCAGCAGCTACAGCGGCAATGAGCAGTTCTTC
d_gene: .; v_gene: TRBV19; j_gene: TRBJ1-5; abundance: .; CDR3aa: CASSVLEGLQPQHF; CDR3nt: TGTGCCAGTAGTGTTCTGGAGGGGCTTCAGCCCCAGCATTTT
d_gene: .; v_gene: TRBV5-4; j_gene: TRBJ2-1; abundance: .; CDR3aa: CASSLVGTFTSHEQFF; CDR3nt: TGTGCCAGCAGCTTGGTGGGGACATTTACCTCCCATGAGCAGTTCTTC
d_gene: .; v_gene: TRBV25-1; j_gene: TRBJ2-2; abundance: .; CDR3aa: CASSAGELFF; CDR3nt: TGTGCCAGCAGCGCCGGGGAGCTGTTTTTT